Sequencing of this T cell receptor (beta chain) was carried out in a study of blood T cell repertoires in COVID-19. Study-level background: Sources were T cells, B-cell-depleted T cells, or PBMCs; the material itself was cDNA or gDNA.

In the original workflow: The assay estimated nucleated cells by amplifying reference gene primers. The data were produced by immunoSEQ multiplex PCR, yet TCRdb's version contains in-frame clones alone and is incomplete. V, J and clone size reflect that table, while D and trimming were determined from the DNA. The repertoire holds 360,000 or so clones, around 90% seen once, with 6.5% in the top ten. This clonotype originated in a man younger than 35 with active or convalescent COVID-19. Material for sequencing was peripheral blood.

Here the CDR3 reads CASSLSLAAPGAEAFF. The DNA of the CDR3 is TGTGCCAGCAGCCTTTCCCTGGCTGCGCCGGGGGCTGAAGCTTTCTTT. The rearrangement joins TRBV28 to TRBJ1-1, with D possibly matching TRBD1 (5 bases). Trimming took off 6 bases at V and 6 bases at J, with 23 bases between the two ends. Germline CDR1 MDHEN, CDR2 SYDVKM. CDR3 length: 16 amino acids.